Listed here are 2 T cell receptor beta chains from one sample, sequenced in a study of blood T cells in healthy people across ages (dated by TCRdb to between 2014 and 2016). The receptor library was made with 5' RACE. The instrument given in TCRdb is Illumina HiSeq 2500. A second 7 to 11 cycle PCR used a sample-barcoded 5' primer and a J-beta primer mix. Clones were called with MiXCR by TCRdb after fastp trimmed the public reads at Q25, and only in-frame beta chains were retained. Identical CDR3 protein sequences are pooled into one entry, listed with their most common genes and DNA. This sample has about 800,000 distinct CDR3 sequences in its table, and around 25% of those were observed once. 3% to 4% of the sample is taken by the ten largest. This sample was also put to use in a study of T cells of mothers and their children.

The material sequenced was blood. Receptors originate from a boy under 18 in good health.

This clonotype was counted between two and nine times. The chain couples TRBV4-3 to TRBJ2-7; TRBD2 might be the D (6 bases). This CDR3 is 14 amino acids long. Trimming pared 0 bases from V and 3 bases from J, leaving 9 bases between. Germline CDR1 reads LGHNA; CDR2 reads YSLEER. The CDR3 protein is CASSQDPRDYEQYF. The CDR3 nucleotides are TGCGCCAGCAGCCAAGACCCGCGGGACTACGAGCAGTACTTC.

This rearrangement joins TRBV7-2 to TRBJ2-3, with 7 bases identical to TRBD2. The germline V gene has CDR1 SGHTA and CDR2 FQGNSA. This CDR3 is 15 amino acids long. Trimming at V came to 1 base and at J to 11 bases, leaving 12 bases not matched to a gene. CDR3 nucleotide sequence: TGTGCCAGCAGCTTAGAGATTGGGCCAGCGGGGTGGCAGTATTTT. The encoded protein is CASSLEIGPAGWQYF.